The T cell receptor (beta chain) described here comes from a study of identical twins. TCRdb passed the 5' RACE reads through MiXCR, listing each CDR3 protein once. The sample lists 300,000 to 350,000 distinct CDR3 sequences, 9% to 15% seen once, with roughly 7.8% in the top ten. In its sample, this clonotype was seen a few times. Germline-derived CDR1 and CDR2 are SGHTA and FQGNSA. With V trimmed by 5 bases and J by 2 bases, 11 bases remained unmatched. The CDR3 length is 17 residues. These data were also filed under a second study, of yellow fever vaccine responses in identical twins.

This chain links TRBV7-2 with TRBJ2-5; 10 bases line up with TRBD2. This sequence originates from a woman aged 18-35 years in good health. Sequenced: CD8+ T cells sorted from blood. DNA of the CDR3: TGTGCCAGCAGCACCCCGGGACTAGCGATCGTTCAAGAGACCCAGTACTTC. Residues: CASSTPGLAIVQETQYF.